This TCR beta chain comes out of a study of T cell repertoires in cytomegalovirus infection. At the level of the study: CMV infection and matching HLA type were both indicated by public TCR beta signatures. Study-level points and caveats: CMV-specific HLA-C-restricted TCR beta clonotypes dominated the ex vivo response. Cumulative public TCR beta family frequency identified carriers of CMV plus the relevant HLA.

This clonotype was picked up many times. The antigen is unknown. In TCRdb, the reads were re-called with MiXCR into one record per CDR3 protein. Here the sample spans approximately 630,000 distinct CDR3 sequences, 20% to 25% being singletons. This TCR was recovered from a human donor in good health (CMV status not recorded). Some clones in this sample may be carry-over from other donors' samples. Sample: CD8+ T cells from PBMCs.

The CDR3 region has the DNA TGTGCCAGCAGTTACGGTCAGGGGAACACTGAAGCTTTCTTT. It translates to CASSYGQGNTEAFF. The genes are TRBV6-5 and TRBJ1-1; TRBD1 is a possible D gene (5 bases). This CDR3 has 14 residues. V was clipped by 2 bases and J by 1 base, with 8 bases between them. Germline V lookup: CDR1 MNHEY, CDR2 SVGAGI.